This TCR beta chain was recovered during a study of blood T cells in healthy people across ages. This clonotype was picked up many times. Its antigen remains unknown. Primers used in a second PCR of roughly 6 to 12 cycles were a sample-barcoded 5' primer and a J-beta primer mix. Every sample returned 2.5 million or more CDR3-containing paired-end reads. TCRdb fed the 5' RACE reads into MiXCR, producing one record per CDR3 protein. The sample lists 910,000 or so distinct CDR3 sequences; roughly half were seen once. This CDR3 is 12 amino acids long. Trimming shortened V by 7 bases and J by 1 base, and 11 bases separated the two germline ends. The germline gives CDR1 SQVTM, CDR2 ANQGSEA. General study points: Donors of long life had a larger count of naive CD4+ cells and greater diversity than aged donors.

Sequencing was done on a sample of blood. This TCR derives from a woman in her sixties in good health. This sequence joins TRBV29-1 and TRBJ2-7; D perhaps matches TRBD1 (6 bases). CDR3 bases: TGCAGCGCCTCCGGACAGTCCTACGAGCAGTACTTC. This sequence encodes CSASGQSYEQYF.